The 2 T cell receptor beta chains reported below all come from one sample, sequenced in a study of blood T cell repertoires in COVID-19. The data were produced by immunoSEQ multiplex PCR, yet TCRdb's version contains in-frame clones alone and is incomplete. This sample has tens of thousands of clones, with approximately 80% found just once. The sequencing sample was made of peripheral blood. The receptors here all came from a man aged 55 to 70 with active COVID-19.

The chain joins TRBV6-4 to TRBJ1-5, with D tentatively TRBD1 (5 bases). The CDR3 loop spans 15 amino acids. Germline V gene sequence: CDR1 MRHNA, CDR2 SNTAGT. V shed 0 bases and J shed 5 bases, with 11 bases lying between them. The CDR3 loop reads CASSDSFRGDQPQHF. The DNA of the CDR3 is TGTGCCAGCAGTGACTCGTTCCGGGGGGATCAGCCCCAGCATTTT.

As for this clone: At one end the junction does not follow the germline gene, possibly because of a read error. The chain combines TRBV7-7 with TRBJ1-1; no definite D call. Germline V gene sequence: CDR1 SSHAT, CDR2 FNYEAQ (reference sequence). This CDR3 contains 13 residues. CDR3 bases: TGTGCTAGCAGCCGGTCCGTGAACACTGAAGCTTTCTTT. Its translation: CASSRSVNTEAFF.